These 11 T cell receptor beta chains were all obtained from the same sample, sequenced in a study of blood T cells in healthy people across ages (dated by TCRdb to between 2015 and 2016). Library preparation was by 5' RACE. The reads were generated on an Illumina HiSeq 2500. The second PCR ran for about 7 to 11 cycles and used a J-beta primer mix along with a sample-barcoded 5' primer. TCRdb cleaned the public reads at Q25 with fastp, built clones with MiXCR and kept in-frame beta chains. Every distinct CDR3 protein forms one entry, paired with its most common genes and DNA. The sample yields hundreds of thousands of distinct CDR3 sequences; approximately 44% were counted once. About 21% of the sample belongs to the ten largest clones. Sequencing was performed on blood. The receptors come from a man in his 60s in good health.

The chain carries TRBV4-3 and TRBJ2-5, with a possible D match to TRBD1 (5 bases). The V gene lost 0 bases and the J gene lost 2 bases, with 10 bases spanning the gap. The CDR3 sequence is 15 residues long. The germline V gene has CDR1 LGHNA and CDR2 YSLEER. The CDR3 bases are TGCGCCAGCAGCCAAGATATGGACATACAAGAGACCCAGTACTTC. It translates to CASSQDMDIQETQYF.

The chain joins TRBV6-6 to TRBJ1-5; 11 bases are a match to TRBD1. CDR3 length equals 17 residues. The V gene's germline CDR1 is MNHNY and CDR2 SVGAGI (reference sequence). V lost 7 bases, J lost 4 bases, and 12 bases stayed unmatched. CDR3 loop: CASTGTGGSLGNQPQHF. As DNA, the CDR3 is TGTGCCAGCACGGGGACAGGGGGTTCGTTGGGAAATCAGCCCCAGCATTTT.

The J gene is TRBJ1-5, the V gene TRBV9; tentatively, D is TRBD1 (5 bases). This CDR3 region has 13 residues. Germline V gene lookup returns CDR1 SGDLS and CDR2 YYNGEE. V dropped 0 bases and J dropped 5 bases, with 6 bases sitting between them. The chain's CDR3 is CASSVGDYQPQHF. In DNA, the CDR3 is TGTGCCAGCAGCGTAGGGGACTATCAGCCCCAGCATTTT.

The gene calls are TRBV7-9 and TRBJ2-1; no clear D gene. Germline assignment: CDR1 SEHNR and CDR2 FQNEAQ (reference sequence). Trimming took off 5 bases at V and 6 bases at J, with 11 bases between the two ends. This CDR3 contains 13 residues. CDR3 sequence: CASSPVALNEQFF. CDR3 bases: TGTGCCAGCAGCCCCGTTGCGCTCAATGAGCAGTTCTTC.

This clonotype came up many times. For the CDR3, the DNA is TGTGCCAGCACCGACTCGGGGACCCAGTACTTC. Amino acid sequence: CASTDSGTQYF. The chain joins TRBV7-9 to TRBJ2-5; D unresolved. The germline gives CDR1 SEHNR, CDR2 FQNEAQ (reference sequence). V was shortened by 7 bases and J by 7 bases, with 10 bases between the two germline ends. The CDR3 runs 11 residues. The full variable domain, rest sourced from reference TRBV7-9 and TRBJ2-5, is DTGVSQNPRHKITKRGQNVTFRCDPISEHNRLYWYRQTLGQGPEFLTYFQNEAQLEKSRLLSDRFSAERPKGSFSTLEIQRTEQGDSAMYLCASTDSGTQYFGPGTRLLVL.

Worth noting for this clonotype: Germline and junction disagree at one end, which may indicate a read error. CDR3 sequence reads: CASSVGTGDHPQHF. The CDR3 DNA reads TGTGCCAGCAGCGTAGGGACAGGGGATCACCCCCAGCATTTT. The chain is built from TRBV9 and TRBJ1-5, with TRBD1 matching 9 bases. CDR3 length equals 14 residues. The germline V gene encodes CDR1 SGDLS and CDR2 YYNGEE.

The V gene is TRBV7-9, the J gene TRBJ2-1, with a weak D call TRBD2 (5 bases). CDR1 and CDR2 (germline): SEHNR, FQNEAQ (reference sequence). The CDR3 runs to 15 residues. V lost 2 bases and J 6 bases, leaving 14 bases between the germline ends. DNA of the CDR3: TGTGCCAGCAGCTTACCCGGACTCACGGGCAATGAGCAGTTCTTC. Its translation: CASSLPGLTGNEQFF.

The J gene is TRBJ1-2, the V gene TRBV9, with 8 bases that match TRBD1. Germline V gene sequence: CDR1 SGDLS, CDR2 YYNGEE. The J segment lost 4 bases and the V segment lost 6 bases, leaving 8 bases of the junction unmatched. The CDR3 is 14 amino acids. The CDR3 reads CASTAGQEIYGYTF. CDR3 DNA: TGTGCCAGCACCGCGGGACAGGAGATCTATGGCTACACCTTC.

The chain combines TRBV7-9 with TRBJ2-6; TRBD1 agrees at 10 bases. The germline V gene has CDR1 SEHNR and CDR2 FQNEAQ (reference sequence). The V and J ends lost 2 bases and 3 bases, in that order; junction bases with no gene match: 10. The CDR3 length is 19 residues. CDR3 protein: CASSLTLTGGVSGANVLTF. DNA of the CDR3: TGTGCCAGCAGCTTAACGTTGACAGGGGGCGTAAGTGGGGCCAACGTCCTGACTTTC.

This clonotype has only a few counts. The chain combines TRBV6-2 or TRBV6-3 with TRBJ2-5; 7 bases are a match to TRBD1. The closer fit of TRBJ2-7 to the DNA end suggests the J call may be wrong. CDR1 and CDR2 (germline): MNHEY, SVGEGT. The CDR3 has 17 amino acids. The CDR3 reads CASSHTGQVKSTYEQYF. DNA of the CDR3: TGTGCCAGCAGTCACACCGGACAGGTCAAATCAACTTACGAGCAGTACTTC.

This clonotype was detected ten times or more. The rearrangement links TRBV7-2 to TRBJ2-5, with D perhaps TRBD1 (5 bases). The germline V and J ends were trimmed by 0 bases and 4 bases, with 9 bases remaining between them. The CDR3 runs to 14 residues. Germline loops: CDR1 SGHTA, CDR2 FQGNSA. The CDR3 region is CASSLAGVGETQYF. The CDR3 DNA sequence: TGTGCCAGCAGCTTAGCAGGGGTTGGAGAGACCCAGTACTTC. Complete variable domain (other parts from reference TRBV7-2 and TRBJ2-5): GAGVSQSPSNKVTEKGKDVELRCDPISGHTALYWYRQSLGQGLEFLIYFQGNSAPDKSGLPSDRFSAERTGGSVSTLTIQRTQQEDSAVYLCASSLAGVGETQYFGPGTRLLVL.